This TCR beta chain was captured in a study of cytomegalovirus exposure and HLA in healthy donors. In the study overall: Of more than 350 genotyped donors, 70% to 85% clustered with self-reported Caucasian donors.

The PCR had 60 Vbeta and 13 Jbeta primers. Study processing details: In a later analysis, the count reached some 88 million unique TCR beta chains, with around 10 million shared. Assay: immunoSEQ multiplex PCR; the TCRdb copy retains only in-frame clones and omits some. That table furnishes V, J and clone size, whereas the DNA furnished D and trimming. Among approximately 170,000 clones listed, approximately 80% were seen once. Broader study findings: Usually a TCR sequence was rare, but some public TCRs were found in many donors.

The CDR3 extends over 14 amino acids. Germline loops: CDR1 SGDLS, CDR2 YYNGEE. V was clipped by 6 bases and J by 1 base, with 13 bases between them. About this clone: Its antigen is unknown.

Sequenced: PBMCs. This sequence originates from a male donor in good health and CMV-seronegative. The J gene is TRBJ1-1, the V gene TRBV9; possibly TRBD1 for D (6 bases). CDR3 residues: CASNREGKNTEAFF. The CDR3 region has the DNA TGTGCCAGCAACAGGGAGGGAAAGAACACTGAAGCTTTCTTT.